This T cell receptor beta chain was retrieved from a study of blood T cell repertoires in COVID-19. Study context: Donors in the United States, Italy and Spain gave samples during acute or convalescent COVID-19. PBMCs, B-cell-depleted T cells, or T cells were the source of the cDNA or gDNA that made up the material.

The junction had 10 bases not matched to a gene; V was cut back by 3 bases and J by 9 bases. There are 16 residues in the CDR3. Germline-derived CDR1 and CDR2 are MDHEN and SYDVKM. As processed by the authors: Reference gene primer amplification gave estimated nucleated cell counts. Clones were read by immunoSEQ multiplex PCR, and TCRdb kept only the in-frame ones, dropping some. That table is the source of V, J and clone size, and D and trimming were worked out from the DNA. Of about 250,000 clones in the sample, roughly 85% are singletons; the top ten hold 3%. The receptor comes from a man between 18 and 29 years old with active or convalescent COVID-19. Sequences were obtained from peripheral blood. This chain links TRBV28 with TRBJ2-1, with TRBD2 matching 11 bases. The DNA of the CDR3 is TGTGCCAGCAGTTTGCCCGGGACTAGCGGCATGGGTGAGCAGTTCTTC. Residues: CASSLPGTSGMGEQFF.